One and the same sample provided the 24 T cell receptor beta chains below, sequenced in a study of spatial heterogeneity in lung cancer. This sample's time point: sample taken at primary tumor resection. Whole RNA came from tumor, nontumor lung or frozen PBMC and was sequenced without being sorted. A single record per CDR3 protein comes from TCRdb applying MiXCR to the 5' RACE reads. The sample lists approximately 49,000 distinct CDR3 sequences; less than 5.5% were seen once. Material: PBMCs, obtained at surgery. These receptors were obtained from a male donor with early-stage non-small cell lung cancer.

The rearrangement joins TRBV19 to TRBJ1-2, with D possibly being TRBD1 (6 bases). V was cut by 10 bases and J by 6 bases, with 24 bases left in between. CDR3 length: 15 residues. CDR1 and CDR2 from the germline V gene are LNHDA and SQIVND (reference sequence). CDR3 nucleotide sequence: TGTGCCACTCCCAAAGGCGGCAGGGGAATTGATGGCTACACCTTC. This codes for CATPKGGRGIDGYTF.

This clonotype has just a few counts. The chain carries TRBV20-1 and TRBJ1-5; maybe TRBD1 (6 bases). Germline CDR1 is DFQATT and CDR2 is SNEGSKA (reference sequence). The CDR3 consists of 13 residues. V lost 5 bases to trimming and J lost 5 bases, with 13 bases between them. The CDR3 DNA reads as TGCAGTGCTTTACAGTCAGGGGATCAGCCCCAGCATTTT. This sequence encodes CSALQSGDQPQHF.

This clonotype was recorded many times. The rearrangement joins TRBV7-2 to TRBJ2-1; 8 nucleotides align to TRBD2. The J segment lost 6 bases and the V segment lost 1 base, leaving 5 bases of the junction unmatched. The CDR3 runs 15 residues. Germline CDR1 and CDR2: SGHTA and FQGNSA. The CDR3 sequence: CASSLGSGSRNEQFF. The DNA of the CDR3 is TGTGCCAGCAGCTTAGGAAGCGGGAGTCGCAATGAGCAGTTCTTC.

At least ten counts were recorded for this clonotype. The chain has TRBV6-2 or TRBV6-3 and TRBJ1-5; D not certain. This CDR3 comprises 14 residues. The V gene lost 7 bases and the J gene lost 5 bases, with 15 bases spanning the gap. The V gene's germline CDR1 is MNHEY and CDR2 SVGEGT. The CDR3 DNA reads TGTGCCAGCACCCCCTACGGGCGGTATCAGCCCCAGCATTTT. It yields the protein CASTPYGRYQPQHF.

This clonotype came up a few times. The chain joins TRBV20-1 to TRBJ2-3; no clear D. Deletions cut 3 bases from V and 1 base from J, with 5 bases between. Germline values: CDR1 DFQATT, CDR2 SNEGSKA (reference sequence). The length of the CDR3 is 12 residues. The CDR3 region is CSASFRTDTQYF. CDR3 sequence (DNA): TGCAGTGCTAGTTTCCGCACAGATACGCAGTATTTT.

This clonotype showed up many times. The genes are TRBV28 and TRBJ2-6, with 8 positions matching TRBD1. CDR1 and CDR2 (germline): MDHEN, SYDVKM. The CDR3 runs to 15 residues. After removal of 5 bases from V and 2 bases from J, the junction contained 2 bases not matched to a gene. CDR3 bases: TGTGCCAGCAGTATGACAGGGGCTGGGGCCAACGTCCTGACTTTC. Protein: CASSMTGAGANVLTF. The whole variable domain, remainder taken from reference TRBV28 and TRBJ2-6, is DVKVTQSSRYLVKRTGEKVFLECVQDMDHENMFWYRQDPGLGLRLIYFSYDVKMKEKGDIPEGYSVSREKKERFSLILESASTNQTSMYLCASSMTGAGANVLTFGAGSRLTVL.

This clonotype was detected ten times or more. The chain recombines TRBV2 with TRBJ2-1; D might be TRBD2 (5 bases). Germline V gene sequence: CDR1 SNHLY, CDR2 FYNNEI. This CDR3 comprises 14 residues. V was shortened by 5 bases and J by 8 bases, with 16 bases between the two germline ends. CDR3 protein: CASSRTGEMDEQFF. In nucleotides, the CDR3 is TGTGCCAGCAGTAGAACCGGGGAAATGGATGAGCAGTTCTTC.

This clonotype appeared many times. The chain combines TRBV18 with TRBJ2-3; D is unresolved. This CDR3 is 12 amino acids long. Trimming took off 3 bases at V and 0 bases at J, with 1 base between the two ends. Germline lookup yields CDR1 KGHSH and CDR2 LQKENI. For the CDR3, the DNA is TGTGCCAGCTCACCCAGCACAGATACGCAGTATTTT. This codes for CASSPSTDTQYF.

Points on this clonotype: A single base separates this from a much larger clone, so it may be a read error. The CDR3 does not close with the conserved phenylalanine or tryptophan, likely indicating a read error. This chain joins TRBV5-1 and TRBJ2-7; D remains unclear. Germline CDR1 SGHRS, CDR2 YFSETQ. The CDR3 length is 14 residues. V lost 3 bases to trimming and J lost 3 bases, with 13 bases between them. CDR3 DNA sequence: TGCGCCAGCAGCTCTACTCGCTTGGACTACGAGCAGTACTCC. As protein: CASSSTRLDYEQYS.

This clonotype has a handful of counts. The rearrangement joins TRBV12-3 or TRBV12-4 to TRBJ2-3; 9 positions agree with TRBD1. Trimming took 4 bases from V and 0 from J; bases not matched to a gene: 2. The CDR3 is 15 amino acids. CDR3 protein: CASSYGTGSTDTQYF. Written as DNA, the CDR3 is TGTGCCAGCAGTTATGGGACAGGGAGCACAGATACGCAGTATTTT.

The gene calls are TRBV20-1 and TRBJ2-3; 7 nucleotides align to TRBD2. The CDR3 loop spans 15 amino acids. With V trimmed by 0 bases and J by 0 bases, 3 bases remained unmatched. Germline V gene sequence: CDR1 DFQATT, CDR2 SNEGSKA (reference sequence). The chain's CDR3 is CSAREPSGSTDTQYF. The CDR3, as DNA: TGCAGTGCTAGAGAGCCTAGCGGTAGCACAGATACGCAGTATTTT.

This CDR3 reads CASSPGPSSGANVLTF. In DNA form, the CDR3 reads TGTGCCAGCAGCCCGGGGCCTAGCTCCGGGGCCAACGTCCTGACTTTC. The chain links TRBV14 to TRBJ2-6; D possibly matches TRBD1 or TRBD2 (5 bases each). V lost 4 bases, J lost 4 bases, and 14 bases lay in between. Germline CDR1 and CDR2: SGHDN and FVKESK. The CDR3 sequence is 16 residues long.

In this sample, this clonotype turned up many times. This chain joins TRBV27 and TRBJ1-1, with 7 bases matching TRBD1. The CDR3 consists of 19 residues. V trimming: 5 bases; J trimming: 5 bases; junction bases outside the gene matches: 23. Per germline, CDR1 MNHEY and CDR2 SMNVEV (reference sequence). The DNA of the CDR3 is TGTGCCAGCAGTGTAGGGTGGGGCGGTCGAGACAGGGCGACGACTGAAGCTTTCTTT. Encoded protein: CASSVGWGGRDRATTEAFF.

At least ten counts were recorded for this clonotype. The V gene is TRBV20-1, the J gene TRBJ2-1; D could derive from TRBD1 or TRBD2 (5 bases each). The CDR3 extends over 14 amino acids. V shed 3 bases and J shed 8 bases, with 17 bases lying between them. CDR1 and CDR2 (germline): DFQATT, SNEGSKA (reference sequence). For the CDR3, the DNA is TGCAGTGCTAGCCCGGGACGCCTGACCGATGAGCAGTTCTTC. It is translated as CSASPGRLTDEQFF.

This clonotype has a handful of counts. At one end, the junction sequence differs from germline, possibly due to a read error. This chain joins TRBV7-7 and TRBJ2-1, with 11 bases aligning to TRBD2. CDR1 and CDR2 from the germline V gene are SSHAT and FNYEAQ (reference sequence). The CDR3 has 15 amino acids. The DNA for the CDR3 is TGTGCTAGCAGCGCGATGACTAGCGGGAATAATGAGCAGTTCTTC. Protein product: CASSAMTSGNNEQFF.

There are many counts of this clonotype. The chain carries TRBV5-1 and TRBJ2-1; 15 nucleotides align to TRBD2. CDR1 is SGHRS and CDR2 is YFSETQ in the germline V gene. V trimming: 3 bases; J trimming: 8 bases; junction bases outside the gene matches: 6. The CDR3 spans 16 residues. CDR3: CASSSGLAGGVDEQFF. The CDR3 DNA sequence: TGCGCCAGCAGCTCCGGACTAGCGGGAGGGGTGGATGAGCAGTTCTTC.

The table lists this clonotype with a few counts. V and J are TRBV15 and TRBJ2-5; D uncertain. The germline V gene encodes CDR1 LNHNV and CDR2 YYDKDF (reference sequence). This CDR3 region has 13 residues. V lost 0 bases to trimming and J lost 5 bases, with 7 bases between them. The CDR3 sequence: CATSRDLVETQYF. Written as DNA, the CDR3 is TGTGCCACCAGCAGAGATTTAGTCGAGACCCAGTACTTC.

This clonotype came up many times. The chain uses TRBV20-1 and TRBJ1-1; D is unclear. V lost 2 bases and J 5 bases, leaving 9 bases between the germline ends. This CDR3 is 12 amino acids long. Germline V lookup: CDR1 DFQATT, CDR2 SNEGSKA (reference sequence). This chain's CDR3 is CSARTYRTEAFF. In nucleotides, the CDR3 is TGCAGTGCTAGAACCTACCGGACTGAAGCTTTCTTT.

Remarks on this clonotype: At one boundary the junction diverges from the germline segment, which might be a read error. CDR3 sequence reads: CAGSTRAWGGNTIYF. The CDR3, as DNA: TGTGCCGGCAGCACCAGAGCCTGGGGGGGAAACACCATATATTTT. J is TRBJ1-3 and V is TRBV9, with D perhaps TRBD1 (5 bases). The CDR3 loop spans 15 amino acids. The germline CDR1 and CDR2 sequences are SGDLS and YYNGEE.

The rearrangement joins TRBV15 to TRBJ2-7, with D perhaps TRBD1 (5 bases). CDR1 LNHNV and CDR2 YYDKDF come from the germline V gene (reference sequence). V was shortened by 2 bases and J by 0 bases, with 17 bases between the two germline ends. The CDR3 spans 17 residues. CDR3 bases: TGTGCCACCAGCAGAACGGTTCTAAACAGGAGCTCCTACGAGCAGTACTTC. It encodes CATSRTVLNRSSYEQYF.

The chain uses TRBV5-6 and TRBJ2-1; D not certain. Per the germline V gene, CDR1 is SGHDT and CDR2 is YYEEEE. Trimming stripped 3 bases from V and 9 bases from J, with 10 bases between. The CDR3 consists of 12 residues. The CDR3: CASSSSGREQFF. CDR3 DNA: TGTGCCAGCAGCTCTAGTGGGCGTGAGCAGTTCTTC.

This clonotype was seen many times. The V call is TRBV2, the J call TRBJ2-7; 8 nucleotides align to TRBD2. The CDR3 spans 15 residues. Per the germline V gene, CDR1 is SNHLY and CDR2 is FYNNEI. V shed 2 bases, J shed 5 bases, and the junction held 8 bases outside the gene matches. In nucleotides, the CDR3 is TGTGCCAGCAGTGAATGGGTAGCGGGGACCGACGAGCAGTACTTC. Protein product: CASSEWVAGTDEQYF.

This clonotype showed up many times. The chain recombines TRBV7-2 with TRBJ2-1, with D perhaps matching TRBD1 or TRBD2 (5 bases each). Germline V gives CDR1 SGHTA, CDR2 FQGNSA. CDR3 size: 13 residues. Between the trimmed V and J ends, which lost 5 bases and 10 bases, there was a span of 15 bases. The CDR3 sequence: CASSQGVVEEQFF. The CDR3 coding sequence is TGTGCCAGCAGCCAGGGAGTGGTAGAGGAGCAGTTCTTC.

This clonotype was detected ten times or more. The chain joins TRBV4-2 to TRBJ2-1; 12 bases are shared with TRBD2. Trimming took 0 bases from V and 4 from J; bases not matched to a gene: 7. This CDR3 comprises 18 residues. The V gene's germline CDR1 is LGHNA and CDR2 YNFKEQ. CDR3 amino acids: CASSQDPETSGRYNEQFF. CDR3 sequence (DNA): TGTGCCAGCAGCCAAGACCCTGAGACTAGCGGGAGATACAATGAGCAGTTCTTC.